The 32 T cell receptor beta chains listed next were all sequenced from one sample in a study of T cells after yellow fever vaccination (dated by TCRdb to the late 2010s). Receptor amplification or capture employed 5' RACE. Sequencing relied on an Illumina NovaSeq 6000. TCRdb handled the public reads itself, with Q25 trimming in fastp and clone calling in MiXCR, and kept productive beta chains. Records with the same CDR3 protein are collapsed into one entry carrying the most frequent genes and DNA. The sample yields 120,000 or so distinct CDR3 sequences; 7.5% to 10% were counted once. Less than 40% of the sample rests with the top ten. The treatment or condition label on this specimen signifies: live attenuated yellow fever vaccine strain. The specimen was CD8+ T cells sorted from PBMCs, collected on the day of the yellow fever booster vaccination. Receptors were obtained from a man younger than 35 who received the YFV17D yellow fever vaccine.

In this sample, this clonotype turned up a few times. V is TRBV7-9 and J is TRBJ1-2; 7 nucleotides line up with TRBD1. The CDR3 spans 11 residues. V was clipped by 5 bases and J by 14 bases; unmatched bases: 8. Germline V gives CDR1 SEHNR, CDR2 FQNEAQ (reference sequence). The CDR3 protein is CASSESQGETF. The CDR3 DNA reads TGTGCCAGCAGCGAGAGTCAGGGGGAGACCTTC.

This clonotype has just a few counts. The chain is built from TRBV6-5 and TRBJ1-1; D gene ambiguous. The CDR3 is made up of 14 amino acids. The V gene lost 2 bases and the J gene lost 0 bases, with 7 bases spanning the gap. Germline V lookup: CDR1 MNHEY, CDR2 SVGAGI. The CDR3 loop reads CASSYKEMNTEAFF. The DNA for the CDR3 is TGTGCCAGCAGTTACAAGGAGATGAACACTGAAGCTTTCTTT.

The table lists this clonotype with a few counts. The rearrangement uses TRBV13 and TRBJ2-5; 14 bases map to TRBD2. This CDR3 has 17 residues. Germline CDR1 is PRHDT and CDR2 is FYEKMQ (reference sequence). V dropped 4 bases and J dropped 5; count of bases not matched to a gene: 9. The CDR3 coding sequence is TGTGCCAGCAGCTGGAAGACTAGCGGGGGGGCCGAGGAGACCCAGTACTTC. Protein sequence: CASSWKTSGGAEETQYF. The variable domain in full, with the rest retrieved from reference TRBV13 and TRBJ2-5, is AAGVIQSPRHLIKEKRETATLKCYPIPRHDTVYWYQQGPGQDPQFLISFYEKMQSDKGSIPDRFSAQQFSDYHSELNMSSLELGDSALYFCASSWKTSGGAEETQYFGPGTRLLVL.

A few counts support this clonotype. The rearrangement joins TRBV7-9 to TRBJ2-7; 10 bases are shared with TRBD2. Trimming cost V 6 bases and J 2 bases; bases outside gene matches: 7. This CDR3 spans 15 amino acids. Germline V gives CDR1 SEHNR, CDR2 FQNEAQ (reference sequence). The CDR3: CASSLSGGDPYEQYF. The DNA of the CDR3 is TGTGCCAGCAGTTTGAGCGGGGGGGATCCCTACGAGCAGTACTTC.

This clonotype has a count of ten or more. This chain uses TRBV7-6 with TRBJ2-1; D is possibly TRBD1 (6 bases). The CDR3 is 14 residues long. Germline CDR1 is SGHVS and CDR2 is FNYEAQ. Deletions cut 5 bases from V and 9 bases from J, with 17 bases between. For the CDR3, the DNA is TGTGCCAGCAGCCAGGACAGAATACAAACTGAGCAGTTCTTC. It yields the protein CASSQDRIQTEQFF.

The chain couples TRBV4-1 to TRBJ1-1, with D unresolved. V lost 1 base to trimming and J lost 2 bases, with 11 bases between them. The CDR3 is 15 amino acids. Germline lookup yields CDR1 MGHRA and CDR2 YSYEKL. CDR3 protein: CASSQGIRINTEAFF. The DNA for the CDR3 is TGCGCCAGCAGCCAAGGGATAAGGATTAACACTGAAGCTTTCTTT.

This clonotype turned up a few times. V and J are TRBV18 and TRBJ2-1; tentative D call: TRBD2 (7 bases). The CDR3 totals 17 residues. The germline V gene encodes CDR1 KGHSH and CDR2 LQKENI. V lost 7 bases and J 0 bases, leaving 19 bases between the germline ends. CDR3 sequence reads: CASLGGDRLVSYNEQFF. CDR3 DNA sequence: TGTGCCAGCTTAGGGGGGGACCGGTTGGTCTCCTACAATGAGCAGTTCTTC.

V gene TRBV6-2 or TRBV6-3 combines with J gene TRBJ2-3; TRBD1 is a possible D gene (5 bases). V gave up 5 bases and J gave up 7 bases, with 19 bases separating them. The CDR3 consists of 15 residues. The germline CDR1 and CDR2 sequences are MNHEY and SVGEGT. CDR3 sequence: CASSEQVLFRHTQYF. CDR3 nucleotides: TGTGCCAGCAGTGAACAGGTTTTGTTTCGTCATACGCAGTATTTT.

This clonotype was detected a few times. V is TRBV28 and J is TRBJ2-7; a weak D match, TRBD2 (6 bases). Germline-derived CDR1 and CDR2 are MDHEN and SYDVKM. This CDR3 has 12 amino acids. Trimming removed 3 bases at V and 6 bases at J, with 9 bases between. The CDR3: CASSFRGTEQYV. The CDR3, as DNA: TGTGCCAGCAGTTTTCGGGGGACCGAGCAGTACGTC.

The chain has TRBV11-2 and TRBJ2-7; a weak D match, TRBD1 (5 bases). V lost 4 bases and J lost 6, with 22 bases in between. The CDR3 has 16 amino acids. Germline assignment: CDR1 SGHAT and CDR2 FQNNGV. The DNA for the CDR3 is TGTGCCAGCAGCTCCCAGCGTCCACAGGCGCCTCGCGAGCAGTACTTC. Its translation: CASSSQRPQAPREQYF.

The table lists this clonotype with many counts. The chain links TRBV29-1 to TRBJ2-3; the D is unclear. This CDR3 comprises 10 residues. Germline V gives CDR1 SQVTM, CDR2 ANQGSEA. V was cut by 7 bases and J by 2 bases, with 4 bases left in between. CDR3 sequence: CSGYTDTQYF. The CDR3 region has the DNA TGCAGCGGATACACAGATACGCAGTATTTT.

This rearrangement joins TRBV11-1 to TRBJ2-2; 9 nucleotides agree with TRBD1. There are 17 residues in the CDR3. Trimming removed 1 base from V and 2 bases from J; junction bases left unmatched: 5. The germline V gene encodes CDR1 SGHAT and CDR2 FQDESV (reference sequence). The CDR3 spells CASSLDGQGSNTGELFF. In DNA, the CDR3 is TGTGCCAGCAGCTTAGACGGACAGGGGTCAAACACCGGGGAGCTGTTTTTT. The full variable domain, rest sourced from reference TRBV11-1 and TRBJ2-2, is EAEVAQSPRYKITEKSQAVAFWCDPISGHATLYWYRQILGQGPELLVQFQDESVVDDSQLPKDRFSAERLKGVDSTLKIQPAELGDSAMYLCASSLDGQGSNTGELFFGEGSRLTVL.

This chain joins TRBV29-1 and TRBJ2-7, with D uncertain. The germline gives CDR1 SQVTM, CDR2 ANQGSEA. There are 15 residues in the CDR3. V was trimmed by 0 bases and J by 2 bases, leaving 14 bases between them. The CDR3 reads CSVEDQRGYTYEQYF. The CDR3 DNA reads as TGCAGCGTTGAAGATCAAAGAGGTTATACCTACGAGCAGTACTTC.

This clonotype was seen more than once but under ten times. The chain employs TRBV10-1 and TRBJ2-2; D gene uncertain. Germline CDR1 reads WNHNN; CDR2 reads SYGVQD (reference sequence). Trimming stripped 4 bases from V and 2 bases from J, with 14 bases between. The CDR3 spans 16 residues. The CDR3 DNA is TGCGCCAGCAGTGCCACACTGGACCTAAACACCGGGGAGCTGTTTTTT. Encoded protein: CASSATLDLNTGELFF.

The chain uses TRBV15 and TRBJ2-3; a weak D match, TRBD1 (6 bases). The CDR3 covers 16 residues. V was shortened by 2 bases and J by 0 bases, with 12 bases between the two germline ends. Looked up from germline, CDR1 is LNHNV and CDR2 is YYDKDF (reference sequence). The CDR3 region has the DNA TGTGCCACCAGCAGACCAGGGGAGAGAAGCACAGATACGCAGTATTTT. It specifies CATSRPGERSTDTQYF. Full variable domain (missing parts from reference TRBV15 and TRBJ2-3): DAMVIQNPRYQVTQFGKPVTLSCSQTLNHNVMYWYQQKSSQAPKLLFHYYDKDFNNEADTPDNFQSRRPNTSFCFLDIRSPGLGDTAMYLCATSRPGERSTDTQYFGPGTRLTVL.

This clonotype was found a few times. The chain couples TRBV4-1 to TRBJ1-2, with D unclear. CDR1 and CDR2 from the germline V gene are MGHRA and YSYEKL. V lost 7 bases, J lost 2 bases, and 17 bases lay in between. This CDR3 region has 15 residues. Here the CDR3 reads CASTPVVGRNYGYTF. The CDR3 coding sequence is TGCGCCAGCACCCCGGTGGTAGGGAGGAACTATGGCTACACCTTC.

V and J are TRBV28 and TRBJ2-3, with a weak D call TRBD2 (6 bases). Germline values: CDR1 MDHEN, CDR2 SYDVKM. The V end lost 6 bases, the J end lost 0 bases, and 28 bases lay between the germline ends. This CDR3 is built from 20 residues. DNA of the CDR3: TGTGCCAGCAGCACACCCCCCCTAGCGTGCTGGTGGTGTAGCACAGATACGCAGTATTTT. This gives the protein CASSTPPLACWWCSTDTQYF.

This clonotype was seen only a few times. The rearrangement uses TRBV4-3 and TRBJ2-1; 8 nucleotides agree with TRBD2. This CDR3 spans 16 amino acids. The trim removed 4 bases at V and 4 bases at J, leaving 9 bases unmatched. Germline values: CDR1 LGHNA, CDR2 YSLEER. The CDR3 sequence: CASSRTTGGGYNEQFF. The CDR3 nucleotides read TGCGCCAGCAGCCGCACGACCGGGGGGGGTTACAATGAGCAGTTCTTC.

This clonotype was found a few times. The gene calls are TRBV5-4 and TRBJ2-2; 13 nucleotides line up with TRBD2. Trimming removed 4 bases from V and 5 bases from J; junction bases left unmatched: 5. The CDR3 sequence is 16 residues long. Germline assignment: CDR1 SGHNT and CDR2 YYREEE (reference sequence). The CDR3 is CASSERLAGGTGELFF. The CDR3 bases are TGTGCCAGCAGCGAGAGACTAGCGGGGGGAACCGGGGAGCTGTTTTTT.

V usage is TRBV29-1 and J usage is TRBJ2-1; 8 nucleotides line up with TRBD2. Unmatched junction bases numbered 9, after V lost 6 bases and J lost 5 bases. Germline V gene lookup returns CDR1 SQVTM and CDR2 ANQGSEA. The CDR3 totals 14 residues. The DNA of the CDR3 is TGCAGCGTCGATCTAGCGGGCCTCAACAATGAGCAGTTCTTC. It specifies CSVDLAGLNNEQFF.

This clonotype was found a few times. V gene TRBV20-1 combines with J gene TRBJ1-1, with D possibly TRBD1 on 5 matching bases. V was pared by 2 bases and J by 6 bases, with 13 bases between. This CDR3 comprises 13 residues. Germline assignment: CDR1 DFQATT and CDR2 SNEGSKA (reference sequence). CDR3 residues: CSARYSGDSEAFF. CDR3 nucleotide sequence: TGCAGTGCTAGATACTCCGGGGACTCTGAAGCTTTCTTT.

The rearrangement uses TRBV15 and TRBJ1-1; tentatively, D is TRBD1 (5 bases). From germline, CDR1 is LNHNV and CDR2 YYDKDF (reference sequence). Trimming pared 0 bases from V and 11 bases from J, leaving 16 bases between. The CDR3 sequence is 14 residues long. CDR3 amino acids: CATSRDDVSGRAFF. For the CDR3, the DNA is TGTGCCACCAGCAGAGATGATGTGTCAGGGAGGGCTTTCTTT.

This clonotype was detected a few times. This rearrangement joins TRBV9 to TRBJ1-1, with D possibly TRBD1 on 6 matching bases. CDR3 length equals 13 residues. V gave up 0 bases and J gave up 6 bases, with 9 bases separating them. Germline V lookup: CDR1 SGDLS, CDR2 YYNGEE. This CDR3 is CASSVDGGPEAFF. The DNA for the CDR3 is TGTGCCAGCAGCGTAGACGGGGGCCCTGAAGCTTTCTTT.

The chain links TRBV11-1 to TRBJ2-1; D is uncertain. The germline V gene has CDR1 SGHAT and CDR2 FQDESV (reference sequence). The CDR3 runs to 14 residues. Trimming took off 5 bases at V and 8 bases at J, with 16 bases between the two ends. The CDR3 sequence is CASSPEVGRDEQFF. The CDR3 bases are TGTGCCAGCAGCCCAGAGGTAGGTCGAGATGAGCAGTTCTTC.

This clonotype appeared a few times. The rearrangement links TRBV9 to TRBJ2-5; D is unclear. This CDR3 comprises 18 residues. V gave up 0 bases and J gave up 5 bases, with 23 bases separating them. Germline CDR1 and CDR2: SGDLS and YYNGEE. CDR3 nucleotide sequence: TGTGCCAGCAGCGTAGATTCCCTTGGCCGGAAGAGTGAGGAGACCCAGTACTTC. This translates into CASSVDSLGRKSEETQYF.

This clonotype was found a few times. The V gene is TRBV12-3 or TRBV12-4, the J gene TRBJ2-1; D is unresolved. The CDR3 runs 10 residues. Trimming left V 6 bases short and J 8 bases short, with 5 bases between. In DNA form, the CDR3 reads TGTGCCAGCAGAGGATATGAGCAGTTCTTC. Protein sequence: CASRGYEQFF.

This clonotype has only a few counts. V gene TRBV7-2 combines with J gene TRBJ2-7, with 9 bases that match TRBD1. Losses at the gene ends were 5 bases for V and 5 bases for J; bases not matched to a gene: 10. The CDR3 extends over 15 amino acids. The germline gives CDR1 SGHTA, CDR2 FQGNSA. In DNA, the CDR3 is TGTGCCAGCAGCGTCCCACCGGGACAGGGCCACGAGCAGTACTTC. Translation: CASSVPPGQGHEQYF.

This clonotype has more than one count but fewer than ten. The rearrangement links TRBV12-3 or TRBV12-4 to TRBJ1-1; D call uncertain. The CDR3 sequence is 14 residues long. V lost 3 bases to trimming and J lost 0 bases, with 8 bases between them. The CDR3 bases are TGTGCCAGCAGTTTTAACAGTATGAACACTGAAGCTTTCTTT. Protein product: CASSFNSMNTEAFF.

This rearrangement joins TRBV27 to TRBJ1-2, with D possibly TRBD1 on 5 matching bases. The CDR3 runs to 13 residues. The germline CDR1 and CDR2 sequences are MNHEY and SMNVEV (reference sequence). V lost 3 bases and J 6 bases, leaving 11 bases between the germline ends. DNA for the CDR3: TGTGCCAGCAGTTTCTCAGGGTCCGATGGCTACACCTTC. As protein: CASSFSGSDGYTF.

This clonotype appeared a few times. The chain combines TRBV21-1 with TRBJ2-4. TRBV21-1 is reported as a pseudogene. The CDR3 spans 16 residues. The CDR3 DNA follows: TGTGCCAGCAGCAAAGTCGGAACACAAGCCAAAAACATTCAGTACTTC. Its translation: CASSKVGTQAKNIQYF.

As DNA, the CDR3 is TGTGCCAGCAGCCCTAGCGGGGGCTTTCAAGAGACCCAGTACTTC. Translation: CASSPSGGFQETQYF. The chain links TRBV2 to TRBJ2-5, with 10 bases identical to TRBD2. The V segment lost 6 bases and the J segment 2 bases; nucleotides outside the gene matches: 6. Per the germline V gene, CDR1 is SNHLY and CDR2 is FYNNEI. The CDR3 spans 15 residues.

At least ten counts were recorded for this clonotype. The chain uses TRBV3-1 and TRBJ2-2; a weak D match, TRBD2 (5 bases). Trimming cost V 3 bases and J 5 bases, with 7 bases left between them. The CDR3 sequence is 13 residues long. Germline CDR1 LGHDT, CDR2 YNNKEL (reference sequence). CDR3 residues: CASSQRGTGELFF. The CDR3 nucleotides are TGTGCCAGCAGCCAGCGAGGGACCGGGGAGCTGTTTTTT.